This TCR beta chain came from a study of T cell responses to AZD1222 COVID-19 vaccine. Findings and limits, study-wide: White British ancestry dominated among donors, who included more females, and clonal diversity was possibly underestimated. Distributed over spike, vaccine-associated CD4 TCRs predominated at 160-218 and 743-854. Baseline seropositives among AZD1222 recipients totaled only six or seven.

Worth noting for this clone: Its target is unknown.

The length of the CDR3 is 16 residues. With 8 bases removed from V and 5 bases from J, the gap between germline ends came to 21 bases. Germline CDR1 reads MNHNY; CDR2 reads SVGAGI (reference sequence). Method: immunoSEQ multiplex PCR; TCRdb's copy keeps in-frame clones and lacks some. The sample holds some 100,000 clones; more than 75% are singletons and the top ten take roughly 4.2%. The V and J genes are TRBV6-6 and TRBJ1-4; D may be TRBD1 (6 bases). This sequence originates from an adult in good health. The sample in question was peripheral blood, obtained on day 0 of MenACWY control vaccination. CDR3 residues: CASARGLLRKNEKLFF. CDR3 nucleotide sequence: TGTGCCAGCGCCAGGGGCCTTTTACGGAAAAATGAAAAACTGTTTTTT.